The T cell receptor (beta chain) under discussion was sequenced for a study of T-cell memory formation after mild COVID-19. Overall study context: For the most part, TCR clusters were specific to one donor.

With constant-segment primers, 5'RACE yielded cDNA libraries of TCR alpha and TCR beta that carried sample barcodes and UMIs. TCRdb used MiXCR to reprocess the 5' RACE reads, holding one entry per CDR3 protein. Here the sample spans under 110,000 distinct CDR3 sequences, more than 15% being singletons. Trimming removed 4 bases at V and 4 bases at J, with 14 bases between. Germline CDR1 SGHVS, CDR2 FQNEAQ. The CDR3 runs 15 residues. This sequence originates from an adult woman who had mild COVID-19 (a few samples of this study predate the infection). Cell type and time point are not known. Sample: PBMCs or a T cell subset sorted from them (not recorded which). The gene calls are TRBV7-8 and TRBJ2-1; D is undetermined. The CDR3: CASSSQGTLYNEQFF. CDR3 DNA: TGTGCCAGCAGCTCTCAAGGAACACTTTACAATGAGCAGTTCTTC.